The sequence of this T cell receptor (beta chain) was determined in a study of blood T cell repertoires in COVID-19. Study background: Samples came from the United States, Italy and Spain, spanning acute and convalescent COVID-19.

The germline V gene has CDR1 SNHLY and CDR2 FYNNEI. The CDR3 has 14 residues. V lost 4 bases and J lost 5; bases outside the gene matches: 5. Membership in each cohort depended on participant-reported clinical history. Sequencing used immunoSEQ multiplex PCR; TCRdb keeps in-frame clones, though not all of them. This table has nearly 250,000 clones, 90% appearing once. The receptor's source is a man in his forties or fifties who had been exposed to COVID-19. The rearrangement joins TRBV2 to TRBJ1-5; 7 positions agree with TRBD1. Sequencing used PBMCs or T cells enriched from blood (not recorded which). In DNA form, the CDR3 reads TGTGCCAGCAGTGCACAGGGGAGTGATCAGCCCCAGCATTTT. The encoded protein is CASSAQGSDQPQHF. Full variable domain (remainder filled in from reference TRBV2 and TRBJ1-5): EPEVTQTPSHQVTQMGQEVILRCVPISNHLYFYWYRQILGQKVEFLVSFYNNEISEKSEIFDDQFSVERPDGSNFTLKIRSTKLEDSAMYFCASSAQGSDQPQHFGDGTRLSIL.